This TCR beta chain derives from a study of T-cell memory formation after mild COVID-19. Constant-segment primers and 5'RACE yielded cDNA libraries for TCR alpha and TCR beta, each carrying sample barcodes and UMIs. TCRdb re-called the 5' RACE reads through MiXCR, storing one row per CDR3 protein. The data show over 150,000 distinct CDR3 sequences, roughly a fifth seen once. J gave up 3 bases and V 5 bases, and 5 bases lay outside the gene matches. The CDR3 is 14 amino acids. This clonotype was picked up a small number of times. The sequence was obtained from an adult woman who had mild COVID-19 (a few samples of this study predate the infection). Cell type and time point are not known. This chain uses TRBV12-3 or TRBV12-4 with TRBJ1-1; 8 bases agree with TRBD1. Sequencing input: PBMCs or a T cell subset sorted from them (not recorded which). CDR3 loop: CASSVRGRYTEAFF. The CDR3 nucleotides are TGTGCCAGCAGTGTCAGGGGGCGATACACTGAAGCTTTCTTT.